The 14 T cell receptor beta chains reported below all come from one sample, sequenced in a study of blood T cell repertoires in COVID-19. Here immunoSEQ multiplex PCR was the method, and the copy in TCRdb shows in-frame clones only, minus some. The sample lists around 110,000 clones, 70% to 85% occurring once. The sequenced material came from peripheral blood. The receptors here all came from a man in his 70s with active or convalescent COVID-19.

The rearrangement joins TRBV9 to TRBJ2-2, with TRBD1 as a possible D gene (6 bases). Germline V gives CDR1 SGDLS, CDR2 YYNGEE. This CDR3 contains 16 residues. Trimming shortened V by 4 bases and J by 6 bases, and 19 bases separated the two germline ends. Here the CDR3 reads CASSSRTLKGAGELFF. CDR3 sequence (DNA): TGTGCCAGCAGCTCCCGGACTCTGAAGGGGGCCGGGGAGCTGTTTTTT.

The chain combines TRBV19 with TRBJ2-3; perhaps TRBD2 as D (6 bases). Per germline, CDR1 LNHDA and CDR2 SQIVND (reference sequence). The length of the CDR3 is 15 residues. Trimming pared 5 bases from V and 7 bases from J, leaving 19 bases between. CDR3 sequence: CASSGGVQEINTQYF. The CDR3 DNA reads TGTGCCAGTAGTGGAGGGGTCCAGGAGATAAATACGCAGTATTTT.

For the CDR3, the DNA is TGTGCCAGCAGCTCCCTCAACTCCCACAGGGGCATAAGCACAGATACGCAGTATTTT. This encodes CASSSLNSHRGISTDTQYF. The chain employs TRBV7-3 and TRBJ2-3; 7 bases are shared with TRBD1. CDR3 length equals 19 residues. Germline V gives CDR1 SGHTA, CDR2 FQGTGA. J was trimmed by 0 bases and V by 4 bases; bases with no gene match: 16. The full variable domain, rest sourced from reference TRBV7-3 and TRBJ2-3, is GAGVSQTPSNKVTEKGKYVELRCDPISGHTALYWYRQSLGQGPEFLIYFQGTGAADDSGLPNDRFFAVRPEGSVSTLKIQRTERGDSAVYLCASSSLNSHRGISTDTQYFGPGTRLTVL.

The chain employs TRBV18 and TRBJ2-5; weak D call: TRBD1 (5 bases). V lost 3 bases and J lost 4, with 15 bases in between. Germline CDR1 is KGHSH and CDR2 is LQKENI. The CDR3 covers 15 residues. The CDR3 coding sequence is TGTGCCAGCTCACCTACCAGGGTGAGACGAGAGACCCAGTACTTC. Translated, it gives CASSPTRVRRETQYF.

The chain uses TRBV11-2 and TRBJ2-2, with D perhaps TRBD1 (8 bases). The CDR3 length is 15 residues. V lost 8 bases, J lost 3 bases, and 16 bases lay in between. Germline CDR1 reads SGHAT; CDR2 reads FQNNGV. As DNA, the CDR3 is TGTGCCAGCGGGAGGGCAGGGGGCTACACCGGGGAGCTGTTTTTT. As protein: CASGRAGGYTGELFF.

The rearrangement uses TRBV5-6 and TRBJ2-5, with 8 bases identical to TRBD1. CDR1 is SGHDT, CDR2 YYEEEE, per germline. The length of the CDR3 is 13 residues. V was clipped by 5 bases and J by 7 bases; unmatched bases: 7. CDR3: CASSLGQGGTQYF. The CDR3 bases are TGTGCCAGCAGTTTAGGACAGGGAGGGACCCAGTACTTC.

CDR3 sequence reads: CASRVRETQYF. DNA for the CDR3: TGTGCCAGCAGGGTTCGGGAGACCCAGTACTTC. The rearrangement uses TRBV2 and TRBJ2-5; D uncertain. This CDR3 spans 11 amino acids. From germline, CDR1 is SNHLY and CDR2 FYNNEI. Trimming cost V 6 bases and J 5 bases, with 7 bases left between them.

The rearrangement joins TRBV12-2 to TRBJ2-4; whether TRBD2, the table's D call, matches the DNA was not checked. TRBV12-2 is shown as a pseudogene. The CDR3 has 18 residues. Here the CDR3 reads CASRLAPPGDVAKNIQYF. For the CDR3, the DNA is TGTGCAAGTCGCTTAGCCCCCCCGGGGGATGTGGCCAAAAACATTCAGTACTTC.

This clone was seen a handful of times. J is TRBJ1-5 and V is TRBV10-2; 8 bases align to TRBD1. The CDR3 spans 13 residues. Germline CDR1 reads WSHSY; CDR2 reads SAAADI. Trimming removed 6 bases from V and 5 bases from J; junction bases left unmatched: 3. The DNA for the CDR3 is TGCGCCAGCAGAGGACAGGGCGATCAGCCCCAGCATTTT. Translation gives CASRGQGDQPQHF.

The gene calls are TRBV7-8 and TRBJ1-1, with 10 bases matching TRBD1. Germline V lookup: CDR1 SGHVS, CDR2 FQNEAQ. The CDR3 consists of 15 residues. J gave up 5 bases and V 5 bases, and 8 bases lay outside the gene matches. The CDR3: CASSPQAGQGTEAFF. CDR3 sequence (DNA): TGTGCCAGCAGCCCCCAAGCGGGACAGGGGACTGAAGCTTTCTTT.

The chain recombines TRBV6-5 with TRBJ1-4; D uncertain. Trimming shortened V by 6 bases and J by 7 bases, and 18 bases separated the two germline ends. The CDR3 loop spans 15 amino acids. Germline V lookup: CDR1 MNHEY, CDR2 SVGAGI. The CDR3 coding sequence is TGTGCCAGCAGCCGAACCTCCGTGGACTCTGAAAAACTGTTTTTT. It translates to CASSRTSVDSEKLFF.

The V and J genes are TRBV19 and TRBJ2-1, with D perhaps matching TRBD2 (5 bases). The CDR3 covers 13 residues. Deletions cut 8 bases from V and 7 bases from J, with 15 bases between. Germline CDR1 and CDR2: LNHDA and SQIVND (reference sequence). CDR3 region: CASSVRRENEQFF. Here the CDR3 DNA reads TGTGCCAGTTCGGTTAGACGGGAAAATGAGCAGTTCTTC.

The chain joins TRBV6-1 to TRBJ1-3; 8 bases are a match to TRBD1. The CDR3 has 13 residues. V trimming: 7 bases; J trimming: 8 bases; junction bases outside the gene matches: 7. From germline, CDR1 is MNHNS and CDR2 SASEGT. CDR3 bases: TGTGCCAGCACGGCAGGGGGCTTACACACCATATATTTT. Translated: CASTAGGLHTIYF.

V usage is TRBV6-5 and J usage is TRBJ2-7; perhaps TRBD1 as D (9 bases). CDR1 and CDR2 (germline): MNHEY, SVGAGI. Trimming took 11 bases from V and 1 from J, leaving 21 bases between them. This CDR3 comprises 15 residues. The CDR3 region has the DNA TGTGCCGCCGGGGGGGGGACAGGGTTTTCCTACGAGCAGTACTTC. This translates into CAAGGGTGFSYEQYF.